Listed here are 26 T cell receptor beta chains from one sample, sequenced in a study of blood T cell repertoires in COVID-19. The table came from immunoSEQ multiplex PCR; TCRdb's copy has only in-frame clones and leaves some out. The sample lists 540,000 or so clones; about 88% were seen once. Sequencing was carried out using peripheral blood. The receptors originated from a woman between 50 and 59 years old with COVID-19, enrolled during active disease.

The table lists this clone with a few counts. The chain combines TRBV24-1 with TRBJ1-5; weak D call: TRBD1 (6 bases). The CDR3 is made up of 15 amino acids. CDR1 KGHDR and CDR2 SFDVKD come from the germline V gene. Between the trimmed V and J ends, which lost 4 bases and 9 bases, there was a span of 18 bases. The CDR3 sequence: CATSDRAGAAGPQHF. The CDR3 bases are TGTGCCACCAGTGACCGGGCAGGGGCCGCTGGGCCCCAGCATTTT.

The gene calls are TRBV3-1 (or the pseudogene TRBV3-2) and TRBJ2-3; 12 bases agree with TRBD2. The CDR3 runs 15 residues. V gave up 7 bases and J gave up 4 bases; unmatched junction bases: 6. CDR1 and CDR2 (germline): LGHDT, YNNKEL (reference sequence). The chain's CDR3 is CASKLAGGSSDTQYF. The CDR3 DNA reads TGTGCCAGCAAGCTAGCGGGGGGGTCTTCAGATACGCAGTATTTT.

This clone has just one count. This specimen includes other DNA sequences encoding the same CDR3. This chain uses TRBV9 with TRBJ2-1; possible D gene TRBD2, 5 bases. Germline CDR1 is SGDLS and CDR2 is YYNGEE. V shed 0 bases and J shed 0 bases, with 7 bases lying between them. The CDR3 length is 15 residues. The CDR3 sequence: CASSVVGSSYNEQFF. The CDR3 region has the DNA TGTGCCAGCAGCGTAGTGGGGAGCTCCTACAATGAGCAGTTCTTC.

The gene calls are TRBV5-6 and TRBJ1-2; unclear D gene. With 4 bases removed from V and 4 bases from J, the gap between germline ends came to 8 bases. Germline-derived CDR1 and CDR2 are SGHDT and YYEEEE. This CDR3 has 12 amino acids. The CDR3: CASSSYRYGYTF. CDR3 nucleotides: TGTGCCAGCAGCAGCTACCGCTATGGCTACACCTTC. The full variable domain, in which reference TRBV5-6 and TRBJ1-2 provide the parts outside the CDR3, is DAGVTQSPTHLIKTRGQQVTLRCSPKSGHDTVSWYQQALGQGPQFIFQYYEEEERQRGNFPDRFSGHQFPNYSSELNVNALLLGDSALYLCASSSYRYGYTFGSGTRLTVV.

V gene TRBV7-9 combines with J gene TRBJ1-2; weak D call: TRBD1 (5 bases). The CDR3 is 13 residues long. Germline V gene lookup returns CDR1 SEHNR and CDR2 FQNEAQ (reference sequence). The V gene lost 5 bases and the J gene lost 0 bases, with 7 bases spanning the gap. The DNA for the CDR3 is TGTGCCAGCAGCCCAGGGACTAACTATGGCTACACCTTC. Protein: CASSPGTNYGYTF. Full variable domain (missing parts from reference TRBV7-9 and TRBJ1-2): DTGVSQNPRHKITKRGQNVTFRCDPISEHNRLYWYRQTLGQGPEFLTYFQNEAQLEKSRLLSDRFSAERPKGSFSTLEIQRTEQGDSAMYLCASSPGTNYGYTFGSGTRLTVV.

V usage is TRBV9 and J usage is TRBJ2-7; maybe TRBD2 (6 bases). The germline V gene encodes CDR1 SGDLS and CDR2 YYNGEE. The CDR3 length is 14 residues. Trimming shortened V by 3 bases and J by 3 bases, and 13 bases separated the two germline ends. CDR3 bases: TGTGCCAGCAGCGCGGGGGACGGACTCTACGAGCAGTACTTC. The encoded protein is CASSAGDGLYEQYF.

The J gene is TRBJ2-1, the V gene TRBV9; D is unresolved. Germline CDR1 and CDR2: SGDLS and YYNGEE. V lost 0 bases and J 8 bases, leaving 21 bases between the germline ends. The CDR3 is 17 amino acids. The CDR3 nucleotides are TGTGCCAGCAGCGTAGCCCCAGGCGCCCTTCCCAACGATGAGCAGTTCTTC. Translated, it gives CASSVAPGALPNDEQFF.

V is TRBV10-1 and J is TRBJ2-3, with 8 bases lining up with TRBD2. Germline CDR1 WNHNN, CDR2 SYGVQD (reference sequence). V was pared by 2 bases and J by 2 bases, with 3 bases of the junction left unmatched. CDR3 size: 15 residues. CDR3 region: CASSERGGFTDTQYF. In DNA, the CDR3 is TGCGCCAGCAGTGAGCGGGGGGGATTCACAGATACGCAGTATTTT.

The rearrangement links TRBV11-1 to TRBJ2-1; D might be TRBD1 (6 bases). The CDR3 loop spans 12 amino acids. The germline V gene has CDR1 SGHAT and CDR2 FQDESV (reference sequence). Trimming cost V 6 bases and J 10 bases, with 13 bases left between them. CDR3 loop: CASRDYRDEQFF. The CDR3 coding sequence is TGTGCCAGCAGGGATTACAGGGACGAGCAGTTCTTC.

This clone has a single count. The chain employs TRBV6-1 and TRBJ2-5, with 8 bases aligning to TRBD2. V lost 1 base, J lost 1 base, and 5 bases stayed unmatched. Germline lookup yields CDR1 MNHNS and CDR2 SASEGT. The CDR3 has 16 amino acids. The CDR3 bases are TGTGCCAGCAGTGAAGTGCGGGGGGCGATCCAAGAGACCCAGTACTTC. This sequence encodes CASSEVRGAIQETQYF.

Only one count was recorded for this clone. This chain joins TRBV5-1 and TRBJ2-6, with TRBD2 as a possible D gene (6 bases). Germline-derived CDR1 and CDR2 are SGHRS and YFSETQ. CDR3 size: 18 residues. V was pared by 0 bases and J by 0 bases, with 13 bases between. CDR3 region: CASSLGRDGSSGANVLTF. CDR3 DNA: TGCGCCAGCAGCTTGGGGAGGGACGGCAGCTCTGGGGCCAACGTCCTGACTTTC.

The rearrangement joins TRBV6-5 to TRBJ2-7; 7 nucleotides match TRBD1. V lost 0 bases to trimming and J lost 0 bases; unmatched junction nucleotides: 2. CDR3 length equals 15 residues. CDR1 is MNHEY, CDR2 SVGAGI, per germline. CDR3 region: CASSYSTGSSYEQYF. The CDR3 DNA is TGTGCCAGCAGTTACTCGACAGGGAGCTCCTACGAGCAGTACTTC.

This clone was seen just once. The J gene is TRBJ2-7, the V gene TRBV5-1; TRBD2 matches at 9 bases. V lost 5 bases to trimming and J lost 4 bases; unmatched junction nucleotides: 13. CDR1 and CDR2 (germline): SGHRS, YFSETQ. The CDR3 contains 16 residues. In DNA form, the CDR3 reads TGCGCCAGCAGAGCAGGAGCGGGGGGCTACTATTACGAGCAGTACTTC. As protein: CASRAGAGGYYYEQYF.

The J gene is TRBJ2-1, the V gene TRBV19; D is possibly TRBD1 (5 bases). The CDR3 runs 13 residues. V was clipped by 5 bases and J by 5 bases, with 10 bases between them. CDR1 and CDR2 (germline): LNHDA, SQIVND (reference sequence). Written as DNA, the CDR3 is TGTGCCAGTAGTGACGACAGTCACAATGAGCAGTTCTTC. This encodes CASSDDSHNEQFF.

The chain carries TRBV7-8 and TRBJ1-4; TRBD1 matches 9 bases. CDR3 size: 14 residues. The junction had 4 bases not matched to a gene; V was cut back by 6 bases and J by 5 bases. Germline values: CDR1 SGHVS, CDR2 FQNEAQ. The CDR3 sequence: CASSLDRGNEKLFF. The CDR3 nucleotides read TGTGCCAGCAGTTTGGACAGGGGAAATGAAAAACTGTTTTTT.

The chain employs TRBV13 and TRBJ2-1; D not certain. Trimming shortened V by 2 bases and J by 2 bases, and 10 bases separated the two germline ends. The CDR3 spans 15 residues. Germline assignment: CDR1 PRHDT and CDR2 FYEKMQ (reference sequence). CDR3 loop: CASSLWSSPYNEQFF. The DNA of the CDR3 is TGTGCCAGCAGCTTATGGAGTTCCCCCTACAATGAGCAGTTCTTC.

This CDR3 is CASSLIDRGRSHGYTF. Written as DNA, the CDR3 is TGTGCCAGTAGCCTAATCGACAGGGGGCGATCACATGGCTACACCTTC. This sequence joins TRBV19 and TRBJ1-2; TRBD1 matches at 10 bases. The germline V gene encodes CDR1 LNHDA and CDR2 SQIVND (reference sequence). This CDR3 spans 16 amino acids. The ends lost 6 bases at V and 6 bases at J; junction bases unmatched: 13.

The CDR3 region is CASTVRRDRSTYEQYF. CDR3 nucleotides: TGTGCCAGCACAGTACGCCGGGACAGATCCACCTACGAGCAGTACTTC. V and J are TRBV2 and TRBJ2-7; 7 bases fit TRBD1. After removal of 7 bases from V and 2 bases from J, the junction contained 14 bases not matched to a gene. From germline, CDR1 is SNHLY and CDR2 FYNNEI. The CDR3 runs to 16 residues.

On this clone itself: Other DNA variants within this sample encode the same CDR3. This chain links TRBV20-1 with TRBJ1-1; D is unresolved. Between the trimmed V and J ends, which lost 5 bases and 0 bases, there was a span of 4 bases. The CDR3 has 11 amino acids. The germline gives CDR1 DFQATT, CDR2 SNEGSKA (reference sequence). CDR3 sequence reads: CSAPMNTEAFF. The DNA for the CDR3 is TGCAGTGCTCCCATGAACACTGAAGCTTTCTTT.

The gene calls are TRBV18 and TRBJ2-2, with D perhaps TRBD1 (6 bases). The V gene's germline CDR1 is KGHSH and CDR2 LQKENI. The germline V and J ends were trimmed by 5 bases and 0 bases, with 10 bases remaining between them. CDR3 size: 15 residues. The CDR3 DNA reads as TGTGCCAGCTCAGGGACAAATTCGAACACCGGGGAGCTGTTTTTT. As protein: CASSGTNSNTGELFF.

This chain connects TRBV4-1 to TRBJ2-1, with a weak D call TRBD2 (6 bases). This CDR3 has 16 amino acids. Germline V gene lookup returns CDR1 MGHRA and CDR2 YSYEKL. Trimming pared 3 bases from V and 8 bases from J, leaving 20 bases between. The CDR3 loop reads CASSQDRAGGADEQFF. For the CDR3, the DNA is TGCGCCAGCAGCCAGGACCGGGCCGGCGGGGCCGATGAGCAGTTCTTC.

The CDR3 DNA reads as TGTGCCAGTGATTCAGGGGGCTGGGGAAACACCATATATTTT. It yields the protein CASDSGGWGNTIYF. The chain has TRBV25-1 and TRBJ1-3, with TRBD1 identical over 8 bases. V shed 9 bases and J 4 bases; nucleotides not matched to a gene: 8. This CDR3 has 14 amino acids. Germline CDR1 reads MGHDK; CDR2 reads SYGVNS. Combining the CDR3 with reference TRBV25-1 and TRBJ1-3 gives the whole variable domain EADIYQTPRYLVIGTGKKITLECSQTMGHDKMYWYQQDPGMELHLIHYSYGVNSTEKGDLSSESTVSRIRTEHFPLTLESARPSHTSQYLCASDSGGWGNTIYFGEGSWLTVV.

The chain recombines TRBV3-1 (or the pseudogene TRBV3-2) with TRBJ1-3; a weak D match, TRBD1 (5 bases). The germline CDR1 and CDR2 sequences are LGHDT and YNNKEL (reference sequence). The CDR3 sequence is 15 residues long. Trimming removed 1 base from V and 0 bases from J, with 7 bases in between. CDR3 DNA sequence: TGTGCCAGCAGCCAAGGGGGCACCTCTGGAAACACCATATATTTT. Translation gives CASSQGGTSGNTIYF.

This chain joins TRBV11-3 and TRBJ1-3, with no clear D. The V end lost 5 bases, the J end lost 0 bases, and 8 bases lay between the germline ends. Germline loops: CDR1 SGHNT, CDR2 YENEEA. The CDR3 length is 14 residues. The CDR3 bases are TGTGCCAGCAGCGGTCGGAGCTCTGGAAACACCATATATTTT. Residues: CASSGRSSGNTIYF.

This clone was detected once. This chain joins TRBV5-1 and TRBJ2-1; tentatively, D is TRBD2 (6 bases). V dropped 4 bases and J dropped 6 bases, with 17 bases sitting between them. CDR1 SGHRS and CDR2 YFSETQ come from the germline V gene. The CDR3 length is 15 residues. The CDR3 DNA reads as TGCGCCAGCAGCGGAGATGGCGGGGTGATCAATGAGCAGTTCTTC. It encodes CASSGDGGVINEQFF.

The V and J genes are TRBV5-4 and TRBJ1-3; D call uncertain. The CDR3 extends over 14 amino acids. V was cut by 0 bases and J by 4 bases, with 8 bases left in between. Germline lookup yields CDR1 SGHNT and CDR2 YYREEE (reference sequence). Written as DNA, the CDR3 is TGTGCCAGCAGCTTGGATTCAAGCGGAAACACCATATATTTT. It is translated as CASSLDSSGNTIYF.